These 20 T cell receptor beta chains came from one sample sequenced in a study of T cells in Graves' hyperthyroidism and ophthalmopathy. The TCR beta CDR3 regions underwent amplification using RNA transcripts as the source. When the TCR CDR3 underwent first-round RT-PCR, the HTBI primer set was used. TCRdb processed the multiplex PCR reads anew with MiXCR; each CDR3 protein has one entry. The sample has hundreds of thousands of distinct CDR3 sequences; roughly 17% are singletons. The sequenced sample was blood. These receptor sequences come from a woman aged 25 to 39 with Graves' hyperthyroidism.

This chain uses TRBV9 with TRBJ2-7, with D perhaps matching TRBD2 (6 bases). The CDR3 runs 14 residues. Germline-derived CDR1 and CDR2 are SGDLS and YYNGEE. Trimming removed 0 bases at V and 4 bases at J, with 11 bases between. CDR3: CASSVDGSGYEQYF. The CDR3 DNA is TGTGCCAGCAGCGTAGACGGGAGCGGGTACGAGCAGTACTTC.

Ten or more counts support this clonotype. The rearrangement links TRBV28 to TRBJ1-2, with 7 bases fitting TRBD1. V was clipped by 5 bases and J by 6 bases; unmatched bases: 12. Germline V CDR1 and CDR2: MDHEN, SYDVKM. This CDR3 comprises 15 residues. The CDR3: CASSPTPGQDDGYTF. In DNA form, the CDR3 reads TGTGCCAGCAGTCCTACCCCTGGACAGGACGATGGCTACACCTTC.

This clonotype was seen more than once but under ten times. The V gene is TRBV19, the J gene TRBJ1-2, with D possibly being TRBD1 (5 bases). Germline lookup yields CDR1 LNHDA and CDR2 SQIVND (reference sequence). This CDR3 contains 15 residues. V gave up 7 bases and J gave up 8 bases, with 23 bases separating them. CDR3 DNA sequence: TGTGCCAGTAACCCGGGACCCTTAAGTCTGACCGGCTACACCTTC. Its protein is CASNPGPLSLTGYTF. The whole variable domain, filled in from reference TRBV19 and TRBJ1-2, reads DGGITQSPKYLFRKEGQNVTLSCEQNLNHDAMYWYRQDPGQGLRLIYYSQIVNDFQKGDIAEGYSVSREKKESFPLTVTSAQKNPTAFYLCASNPGPLSLTGYTFGSGTRLTVV.

This clonotype has at least ten counts. The chain is built from TRBV29-1 and TRBJ1-5, with a weak D call TRBD1 (6 bases). The CDR3 sequence is 11 residues long. Per the germline V gene, CDR1 is SQVTM and CDR2 is ANQGSEA. Trimming shortened V by 4 bases and J by 12 bases, and 13 bases separated the two germline ends. The CDR3 DNA reads as TGCAGCGTTGGGGGGGCGGGGGGCCAGCATTTT. The encoded protein is CSVGGAGGQHF.

Note on this clonotype: A much bigger clone sits one base away, suggesting this may be a read error. V is TRBV5-1 and J is TRBJ2-3; 12 nucleotides agree with TRBD1. The CDR3 contains 15 residues. Germline V gives CDR1 SGHRS, CDR2 YFSETQ. This CDR3 reads CASSIGTGGTDTRYF. DNA of the CDR3: TGCGCCAGCAGCATCGGGACAGGGGGCACAGATACGCGGTATTTT. The complete variable domain, with remaining parts taken from reference TRBV5-1 and TRBJ2-3, reads KAGVTQTPRYLIKTRGQQVTLSCSPISGHRSVSWYQQTPGQGLQFLFEYFSETQRNKGNFPGRFSGRQFSNSRSEMNVSTLELGDSALYLCASSIGTGGTDTRYFGPGTRLTVL.

This clonotype was detected ten times or more. The chain joins TRBV12-3 or TRBV12-4 to TRBJ1-6; no firm D call. The CDR3 is 18 residues long. Deletions cut 3 bases from V and 0 bases from J, with 15 bases between. CDR3 region: CASSLGWISDSYNSPLHF. CDR3 bases: TGTGCCAGCAGTTTGGGCTGGATTTCGGACTCCTATAATTCACCCCTCCACTTT.

The chain carries TRBV2 and TRBJ1-2; D is undetermined. The CDR3 is made up of 15 amino acids. Trimming left V 3 bases short and J 4 bases short, with 15 bases between. Germline CDR1 is SNHLY and CDR2 is FYNNEI. The CDR3 nucleotides read TGTGCCAGCAGTGACGGGCGGCGGCCCCTCTATGGCTACACCTTC. Translating it yields CASSDGRRPLYGYTF.

This chain connects TRBV5-6 to TRBJ2-7, with 7 bases fitting TRBD1. The CDR3 spans 15 residues. Germline trimming cut 4 bases from V and 3 bases from J; bases unmatched to any gene: 10. Germline lookup yields CDR1 SGHDT and CDR2 YYEEEE. CDR3 in DNA: TGTGCCAGCAGCGGGACGTCAGGGGGATACTACGAGCAGTACTTC. Translating it yields CASSGTSGGYYEQYF. The full variable domain, rest sourced from reference TRBV5-6 and TRBJ2-7, is DAGVTQSPTHLIKTRGQQVTLRCSPKSGHDTVSWYQQALGQGPQFIFQYYEEEERQRGNFPDRFSGHQFPNYSSELNVNALLLGDSALYLCASSGTSGGYYEQYFGPGTRLTVT.

The chain uses TRBV9 and TRBJ2-3; a possible D gene is TRBD2 (6 bases). The V and J ends lost 1 base and 4 bases respectively, with 13 bases between them. From germline, CDR1 is SGDLS and CDR2 YYNGEE. The CDR3 covers 15 residues. CDR3 nucleotide sequence: TGTGCCAGCAGCGTAAAGGAGGGCCCGGCAGATACGCAGTATTTT. It codes for CASSVKEGPADTQYF.

The chain employs TRBV28 and TRBJ2-5; 7 bases line up with TRBD1. Trimming took 6 bases from V and 3 from J; bases not matched to a gene: 10. Germline CDR1 is MDHEN and CDR2 is SYDVKM. The CDR3 length is 15 residues. The CDR3 DNA reads as TGTGCCAGCAGGCCTACAGGGGTACCCAAAGAGACCCAGTACTTC. It encodes CASRPTGVPKETQYF.

This clonotype was seen at least ten times. The V gene is TRBV20-1, the J gene TRBJ2-3; weak D call: TRBD2 (5 bases). The V gene's germline CDR1 is DFQATT and CDR2 SNEGSKA (reference sequence). This CDR3 contains 12 residues. Here the CDR3 reads CSAGLGTDTQYF. In DNA, the CDR3 is TGCAGCGCTGGACTTGGCACAGATACGCAGTATTTT.

This clonotype was found many times. The rearrangement links TRBV12-3 or TRBV12-4 to TRBJ2-4; TRBD1 matches at 10 bases. With 5 bases clipped from V and 7 bases from J, the junction kept 5 bases outside the gene matches. The CDR3 covers 14 residues. The CDR3 sequence is CASSPDRGPNIQYF. In DNA form, the CDR3 reads TGTGCCAGCAGTCCAGACAGGGGGCCTAACATTCAGTACTTC.

This chain uses TRBV6-1 with TRBJ2-2, with 10 bases that match TRBD1. With V trimmed by 5 bases and J by 5 bases, 8 bases remained unmatched. The germline V gene has CDR1 MNHNS and CDR2 SASEGT. The CDR3 is made up of 16 amino acids. DNA of the CDR3: TGTGCCAGCAGTAAAGACAGGGGGCTAGGTACCGGGGAGCTGTTTTTT. This gives the protein CASSKDRGLGTGELFF.

The gene calls are TRBV12-3 or TRBV12-4 and TRBJ2-1; 12 bases align to TRBD2. V lost 9 bases to trimming and J lost 5 bases; unmatched junction nucleotides: 2. The CDR3 runs 13 residues. The CDR3: CASGLAGNNEQFF. The CDR3 nucleotides are TGTGCCAGTGGACTAGCGGGGAACAATGAGCAGTTCTTC.

There are many counts of this clonotype. The rearrangement uses TRBV24-1 and TRBJ1-5; unclear D gene. With 4 bases removed from V and 4 bases from J, the gap between germline ends came to 4 bases. From germline, CDR1 is KGHDR and CDR2 SFDVKD. CDR3 length: 12 amino acids. The CDR3 sequence: CATSEGNQPQHF. CDR3 DNA: TGTGCCACCAGTGAAGGGAATCAGCCCCAGCATTTT.

This clonotype was detected ten times or more. The CDR3 reads CASRRTVSGANVLTF. The CDR3 DNA sequence: TGTGCCAGCAGGAGGACAGTCTCTGGGGCCAACGTCCTGACTTTC. The gene calls are TRBV2 and TRBJ2-6; D may be TRBD1 (6 bases). CDR1 is SNHLY and CDR2 is FYNNEI in the germline V gene. The CDR3 consists of 15 residues. V was clipped by 6 bases and J by 0 bases, with 9 bases between them.

The CDR3 reads CACEGGPVYEQYF. The DNA for the CDR3 is TGTGCCTGCGAGGGAGGGCCTGTATACGAGCAGTACTTC. The chain combines TRBV30 with TRBJ2-7, with 7 bases identical to TRBD2. This CDR3 has 13 residues. V trimming: 6 bases; J trimming: 4 bases; junction bases outside the gene matches: 9. Germline V CDR1 and CDR2: GTSNPN, SVGIG (reference sequence). Looking up the rest from reference TRBV30 and TRBJ2-7 gives the full variable domain: SQTIHQWPATLVQPVGSPLSLECTVEGTSNPNLYWYRQAAGRGLQLLFYSVGIGQISSEVPQNLSASRPQDRQFILSSKKLLLSDSGFYLCACEGGPVYEQYFGPGTRLTVT.

This clonotype was seen repeatedly, ten times or more. The J gene is TRBJ1-2, the V gene TRBV27; D is uncertain. This CDR3 has 14 amino acids. Trimming pared 3 bases from V and 2 bases from J, leaving 10 bases between. Germline values: CDR1 MNHEY, CDR2 SMNVEV (reference sequence). CDR3: CASSFSNANYGYTF. DNA of the CDR3: TGTGCCAGCAGTTTTAGTAACGCAAACTATGGCTACACCTTC.

Written as DNA, the CDR3 is TGTGCCAGCAGAACAGGGGCTGGGGCCAAAAACATTCAGTACTTC. Translating it yields CASRTGAGAKNIQYF. V is TRBV2 and J is TRBJ2-4; 7 positions agree with TRBD1. The CDR3 is 15 residues long. J gave up 1 base and V 6 bases, and 6 bases lay outside the gene matches. Germline CDR1 reads SNHLY; CDR2 reads FYNNEI. Based on the CDR3 plus reference TRBV2 and TRBJ2-4, the full variable domain is EPEVTQTPSHQVTQMGQEVILRCVPISNHLYFYWYRQILGQKVEFLVSFYNNEISEKSEIFDDQFSVERPDGSNFTLKIRSTKLEDSAMYFCASRTGAGAKNIQYFGAGTRLSVL.

This clonotype has a count of ten or more. V gene TRBV19 combines with J gene TRBJ2-2, with TRBD1 matching 9 bases. The CDR3 covers 16 residues. Trimming removed 3 bases from V and 4 bases from J; junction bases left unmatched: 6. CDR1 is LNHDA, CDR2 SQIVND, per germline (reference sequence). DNA of the CDR3: TGTGCCAGTAGTATCGCCCTGACAGGGGGCACCGGGGAGCTGTTTTTT. This codes for CASSIALTGGTGELFF.